Listed here are 28 T cell receptor beta chains from one sample, sequenced in a study of blood T cell repertoires in COVID-19. Assay used: immunoSEQ multiplex PCR; TCRdb lists only in-frame clones, some missing. The table has roughly 74,000 clones, around nine tenths seen once. The sample consisted of PBMCs or T cells enriched from blood (not recorded which). These receptors were obtained from a woman aged 45-65 years with acute COVID-19.

The rearrangement joins TRBV24-1 to TRBJ1-1; TRBD1 agrees at 7 bases. The CDR3 has 15 amino acids. CDR1 and CDR2 from the germline V gene are KGHDR and SFDVKD. After removal of 4 bases from V and 7 bases from J, the junction contained 11 bases not matched to a gene. DNA of the CDR3: TGTGCCACCAGTGAAGGCTTACAGGGGCGAGGTGAAGCTTTCTTT. Its translation is CATSEGLQGRGEAFF.

This clone was counted between two and nine times. The chain is built from TRBV5-1 and TRBJ2-7; 9 nucleotides agree with TRBD2. V lost 2 bases to trimming and J lost 5 bases; unmatched junction nucleotides: 11. CDR3 length equals 16 residues. Germline CDR1 reads SGHRS; CDR2 reads YFSETQ. CDR3 coding DNA: TGCGCCAGCAGCTTAGCCCTTAGCGGGAGAACCCACGAGCAGTACTTC. Amino acid sequence: CASSLALSGRTHEQYF. The complete variable domain, with remaining parts taken from reference TRBV5-1 and TRBJ2-7, reads KAGVTQTPRYLIKTRGQQVTLSCSPISGHRSVSWYQQTPGQGLQFLFEYFSETQRNKGNFPGRFSGRQFSNSRSEMNVSTLELGDSALYLCASSLALSGRTHEQYFGPGTRLTVT.

The chain links TRBV5-8 to TRBJ1-5; 11 bases map to TRBD1. Trimming at V came to 0 bases and at J to 4 bases, leaving 6 bases not matched to a gene. The germline gives CDR1 SGHTS, CDR2 YDEGEE. The CDR3 runs 17 residues. CDR3 coding DNA: TGTGCCAGCAGCTTGGCCGGGACAGGGGGGGGTAATCAGCCCCAGCATTTT. Amino acids: CASSLAGTGGGNQPQHF.

This clone has only one observation. This chain joins TRBV6-5 and TRBJ1-3; D unclear. CDR1 and CDR2 from the germline V gene are MNHEY and SVGAGI. V lost 0 bases and J lost 8, with 8 bases in between. The CDR3 length is 13 residues. In DNA form, the CDR3 reads TGTGCCAGCAGTTACTCCCACCGGGACACCATATATTTT. Protein: CASSYSHRDTIYF.

The chain joins TRBV14 to TRBJ2-1; no firm D call. This CDR3 is 16 amino acids long. Looked up from germline, CDR1 is SGHDN and CDR2 is FVKESK. With 5 bases removed from V and 3 bases from J, the gap between germline ends came to 17 bases. The CDR3 DNA reads as TGTGCCAGCAGCGGAACATCGGCGGAGCTCTACAATGAGCAGTTCTTC. Protein product: CASSGTSAELYNEQFF.

The V call is TRBV7-9, the J call TRBJ1-1; D unclear. Trimming stripped 7 bases from V and 0 bases from J, with 15 bases between. The CDR3 totals 15 residues. Germline V CDR1 and CDR2: SEHNR, FQNEAQ (reference sequence). CDR3 sequence: CASTSAGIMNTEAFF. The CDR3 nucleotides read TGTGCCAGCACCTCAGCGGGTATTATGAACACTGAAGCTTTCTTT.

For this clone: Other nucleotide sequences in the sample specify the same CDR3. The rearrangement joins TRBV9 to TRBJ2-7; 9 positions match TRBD1. V lost 2 bases and J lost 2; bases outside the gene matches: 2. The germline gives CDR1 SGDLS, CDR2 YYNGEE. This CDR3 contains 14 residues. CDR3 in DNA: TGTGCCAGCAGCGTGGGGACAGGGACCTACGAGCAGTACTTC. It is translated as CASSVGTGTYEQYF.

The gene calls are TRBV7-8 and TRBJ1-1; 9 bases map to TRBD1. V lost 1 base to trimming and J lost 1 base; unmatched junction nucleotides: 1. Germline values: CDR1 SGHVS, CDR2 FQNEAQ. The CDR3 is 15 residues long. For the CDR3, the DNA is TGTGCCAGCAGCTTAGACAGGGGGCGGAACACTGAAGCTTTCTTT. Translated, it gives CASSLDRGRNTEAFF. Full variable domain (remainder filled in from reference TRBV7-8 and TRBJ1-1): GAGVSQSPRYKVAKRGQDVALRCDPISGHVSLFWYQQALGQGPEFLTYFQNEAQLDKSGLPSDRFFAERPEGSVSTLKIQRTQQEDSAVYLCASSLDRGRNTEAFFGQGTRLTVV.

This sequence joins TRBV28 and TRBJ2-7; TRBD1 is a possible D gene (6 bases). Trimming removed 6 bases from V and 2 bases from J, with 14 bases in between. Per the germline V gene, CDR1 is MDHEN and CDR2 is SYDVKM. The CDR3 extends over 14 amino acids. CDR3 in amino acids: CASRSGDKTYEQYF. DNA for the CDR3: TGTGCCAGCAGATCCGGGGACAAAACCTACGAGCAGTACTTC.

The chain couples TRBV2 to TRBJ1-5; D is perhaps TRBD1 (5 bases). V was trimmed by 8 bases and J by 5 bases, leaving 10 bases between them. Germline V gene sequence: CDR1 SNHLY, CDR2 FYNNEI. There are 12 residues in the CDR3. CDR3 protein: CASGAGYQPQHF. The CDR3 bases are TGTGCCAGCGGGGCAGGGTATCAGCCCCAGCATTTT. Drawing the rest from reference TRBV2 and TRBJ1-5, the complete variable domain is EPEVTQTPSHQVTQMGQEVILRCVPISNHLYFYWYRQILGQKVEFLVSFYNNEISEKSEIFDDQFSVERPDGSNFTLKIRSTKLEDSAMYFCASGAGYQPQHFGDGTRLSIL.

V usage is TRBV4-1 and J usage is TRBJ2-5, with a possible D match to TRBD2 (5 bases). V was trimmed by 0 bases and J by 5 bases, leaving 16 bases between them. Germline V lookup: CDR1 MGHRA, CDR2 YSYEKL. CDR3 length: 16 residues. The CDR3 region is CASSQEGSSPRETQYF. The CDR3 DNA sequence: TGCGCCAGCAGCCAAGAGGGGAGTTCCCCTCGTGAGACCCAGTACTTC.

The chain is built from TRBV4-1 and TRBJ1-2; D may be TRBD1 (6 bases). This CDR3 has 15 amino acids. The germline V and J ends were trimmed by 1 base and 0 bases, with 9 bases remaining between them. CDR1 and CDR2 (germline): MGHRA, YSYEKL. CDR3 coding DNA: TGCGCCAGCAGCCAAGGATGGACAGCTAACTATGGCTACACCTTC. The encoded protein is CASSQGWTANYGYTF.

J is TRBJ1-1 and V is TRBV27; D is perhaps TRBD1 (5 bases). The CDR3 spans 13 residues. Germline CDR1 is MNHEY and CDR2 is SMNVEV (reference sequence). V shed 3 bases and J shed 1 base, with 6 bases lying between them. The CDR3 loop reads CASSLGGNTEAFF. CDR3 in DNA: TGTGCCAGCAGTTTGGGGGGGAACACTGAAGCTTTCTTT.

V gene TRBV10-3 combines with J gene TRBJ1-1; 9 positions match TRBD1. This CDR3 is 16 amino acids long. Germline V lookup: CDR1 ENHRY, CDR2 SYGVKD. V shed 6 bases, J shed 10 bases, and the junction held 18 bases outside the gene matches. The DNA of the CDR3 is TGTGCCATCAGCAGAGACAGGGGGTTGGGATCGGTCGGAGCTTTCTTT. It codes for CAISRDRGLGSVGAFF.

The chain couples TRBV4-2 to TRBJ2-1, with 12 bases matching TRBD2. Germline V gives CDR1 LGHNA, CDR2 YNFKEQ. Trimming removed 3 bases from V and 4 bases from J; junction bases left unmatched: 10. This CDR3 has 18 residues. This CDR3 is CASSQSGTSGRLYNEQFF. The CDR3, as DNA: TGTGCCAGCAGCCAGTCCGGGACTAGCGGGCGCCTATACAATGAGCAGTTCTTC.

V and J are TRBV12-5 and TRBJ2-1; 7 bases line up with TRBD2. The CDR3 consists of 17 residues. Germline V lookup: CDR1 LGHNT, CDR2 FRNRAP. With 0 bases clipped from V and 4 bases from J, the junction kept 9 bases outside the gene matches. CDR3 in amino acids: CASGLVGWTSGYNEQFF. As DNA, the CDR3 is TGTGCTAGTGGTTTGGTAGGCTGGACTAGTGGATACAATGAGCAGTTCTTC.

The chain employs TRBV9 and TRBJ1-6; D is uncertain. This CDR3 comprises 15 residues. CDR1 is SGDLS, CDR2 YYNGEE, per germline. The V end lost 5 bases, the J end lost 8 bases, and 17 bases lay between the germline ends. The CDR3 loop is CASSAGYEPDSPLHF. DNA for the CDR3: TGTGCCAGCAGTGCAGGTTACGAACCGGATTCACCCCTCCACTTT.

The chain is built from TRBV2 and TRBJ2-2; D is possibly TRBD2 (6 bases). Per germline, CDR1 SNHLY and CDR2 FYNNEI. The CDR3 is made up of 14 amino acids. Trimming stripped 3 bases from V and 3 bases from J, with 8 bases between. CDR3 sequence (DNA): TGTGCCAGCAGTGAGCGGGGCCACACCGGGGAGCTGTTTTTT. It specifies CASSERGHTGELFF. Supplemented by reference TRBV2 and TRBJ2-2, the full variable domain reads EPEVTQTPSHQVTQMGQEVILRCVPISNHLYFYWYRQILGQKVEFLVSFYNNEISEKSEIFDDQFSVERPDGSNFTLKIRSTKLEDSAMYFCASSERGHTGELFFGEGSRLTVL.

The chain uses TRBV19 and TRBJ2-5; D is unclear. Germline V gene sequence: CDR1 LNHDA, CDR2 SQIVND (reference sequence). The CDR3 has 12 amino acids. Trimming removed 4 bases at V and 2 bases at J, with 5 bases between. Here the CDR3 reads CASSNLQETQYF. DNA of the CDR3: TGTGCCAGTAGTAACCTACAAGAGACCCAGTACTTC.

The chain couples TRBV5-4 to TRBJ1-2, with 8 bases identical to TRBD1. Germline V gene data show CDR1 as SGHNT and CDR2 as YYREEE (reference sequence). The CDR3 covers 14 residues. Germline trimming cut 4 bases from V and 2 bases from J; bases unmatched to any gene: 4. The CDR3, as DNA: TGTGCCAGCAGCCCCTGGACAGGGAACTATGGCTACACCTTC. Protein: CASSPWTGNYGYTF.

V and J are TRBV2 and TRBJ1-4, with 7 positions matching TRBD1. J was trimmed by 8 bases and V by 6 bases; bases with no gene match: 9. The CDR3 has 14 amino acids. Germline V lookup: CDR1 SNHLY, CDR2 FYNNEI. CDR3 in amino acids: CASRRDSSDEKLFF. In nucleotides, the CDR3 is TGTGCCAGCAGAAGGGACAGTTCAGACGAAAAACTGTTTTTT.

V usage is TRBV5-5 and J usage is TRBJ2-7; a possible D gene is TRBD1 (6 bases). Trimming took 4 bases from V and 0 from J, leaving 14 bases between them. Germline CDR1 reads SGHKS; CDR2 reads YYEKEE (reference sequence). The CDR3 has 15 amino acids. CDR3 coding DNA: TGTGCCAGCAGCCCCCGGCCGGACAGCTCCTACGAGCAGTACTTC. Its protein is CASSPRPDSSYEQYF.

This chain uses TRBV5-8 with TRBJ2-4; TRBD2 might be the D (6 bases). The V gene lost 7 bases and the J gene lost 1 base, with 12 bases spanning the gap. The CDR3 consists of 14 residues. CDR1 is SGHTS and CDR2 is YDEGEE in the germline V gene. The CDR3 coding sequence is TGTGCCAGCCAGGCAGGGAGGGCCAAAAACATTCAGTACTTC. Translating gives CASQAGRAKNIQYF.

This chain connects TRBV5-4 to TRBJ2-2; no clear D. Per the germline V gene, CDR1 is SGHNT and CDR2 is YYREEE (reference sequence). The CDR3 has 13 residues. The V end lost 3 bases, the J end lost 8 bases, and 11 bases lay between the germline ends. The DNA for the CDR3 is TGTGCCAGCAGCTGGGCCGTCTTGGGGGAGCTGTTTTTT. Its translation is CASSWAVLGELFF.

V gene TRBV7-2 combines with J gene TRBJ2-7, with unresolved D. The CDR3 has 15 amino acids. Germline values: CDR1 SGHTA, CDR2 FQGNSA. V was trimmed by 1 base and J by 2 bases, leaving 12 bases between them. The CDR3, as DNA: TGTGCCAGCAGCTTAGTCGGTGGTTCCCCCTACGAGCAGTACTTC. Protein sequence: CASSLVGGSPYEQYF. The whole variable domain, remainder taken from reference TRBV7-2 and TRBJ2-7, is GAGVSQSPSNKVTEKGKDVELRCDPISGHTALYWYRQSLGQGLEFLIYFQGNSAPDKSGLPSDRFSAERTGGSVSTLTIQRTQQEDSAVYLCASSLVGGSPYEQYFGPGTRLTVT.

The chain employs TRBV19 and TRBJ1-1; the match to TRBD1 covers 10 bases. The V gene end was trimmed by 5 bases and the J gene end by 6 bases; junction bases not matched to a gene: 9. The length of the CDR3 is 15 residues. Per the germline V gene, CDR1 is LNHDA and CDR2 is SQIVND (reference sequence). The DNA of the CDR3 is TGTGCCAGTAGTCCGTGGACAGGGGGTATCTCTGAAGCTTTCTTT. It yields the protein CASSPWTGGISEAFF.

The chain couples TRBV28 to TRBJ1-2; TRBD1 might be the D (6 bases). CDR3 length equals 14 residues. V was cut by 10 bases and J by 0 bases, with 15 bases left in between. Germline CDR1 reads MDHEN; CDR2 reads SYDVKM. DNA of the CDR3: TGTGCCACTTCCCCCGGGACAACTAACTATGGCTACACCTTC. This encodes CATSPGTTNYGYTF.

This chain connects TRBV19 to TRBJ2-1; 8 bases agree with TRBD2. The CDR3 totals 16 residues. V shed 1 base, J shed 7 bases, and the junction held 9 bases outside the gene matches. Germline V gives CDR1 LNHDA, CDR2 SQIVND (reference sequence). CDR3 nucleotides: TGTGCCAGTAGTATAGGGGGTAGCGGGATAAATAATGAGCAGTTCTTC. It is translated as CASSIGGSGINNEQFF.